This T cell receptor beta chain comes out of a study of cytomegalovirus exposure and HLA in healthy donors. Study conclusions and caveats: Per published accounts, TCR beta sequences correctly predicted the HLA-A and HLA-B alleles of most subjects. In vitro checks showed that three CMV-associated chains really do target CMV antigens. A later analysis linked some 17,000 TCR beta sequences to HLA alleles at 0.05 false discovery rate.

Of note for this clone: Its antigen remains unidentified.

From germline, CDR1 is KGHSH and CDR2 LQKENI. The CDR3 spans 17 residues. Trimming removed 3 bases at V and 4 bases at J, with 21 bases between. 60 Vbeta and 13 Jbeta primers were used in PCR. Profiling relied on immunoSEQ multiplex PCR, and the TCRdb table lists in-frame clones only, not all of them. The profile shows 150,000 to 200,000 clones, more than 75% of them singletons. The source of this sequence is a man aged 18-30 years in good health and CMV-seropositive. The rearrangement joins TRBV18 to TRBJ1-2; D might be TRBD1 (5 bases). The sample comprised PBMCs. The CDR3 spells CASSPPGRRGRSYGYTF. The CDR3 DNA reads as TGTGCCAGCTCACCGCCCGGACGGAGGGGACGGTCCTATGGCTACACCTTC.